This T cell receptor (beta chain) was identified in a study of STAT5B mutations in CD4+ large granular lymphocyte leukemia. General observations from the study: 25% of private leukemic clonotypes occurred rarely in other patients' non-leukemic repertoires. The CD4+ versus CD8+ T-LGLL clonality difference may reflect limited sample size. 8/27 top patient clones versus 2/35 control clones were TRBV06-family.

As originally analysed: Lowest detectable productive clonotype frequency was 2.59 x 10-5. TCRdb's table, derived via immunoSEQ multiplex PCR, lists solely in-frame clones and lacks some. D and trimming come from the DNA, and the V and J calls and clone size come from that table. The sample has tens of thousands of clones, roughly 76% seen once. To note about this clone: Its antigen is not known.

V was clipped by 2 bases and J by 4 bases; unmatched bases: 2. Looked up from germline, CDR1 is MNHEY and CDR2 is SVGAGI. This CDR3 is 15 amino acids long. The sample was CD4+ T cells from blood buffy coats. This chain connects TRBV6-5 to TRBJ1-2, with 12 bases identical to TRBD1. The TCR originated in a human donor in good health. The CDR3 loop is CASSYRDRGPYGYTF. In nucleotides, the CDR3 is TGTGCCAGCAGTTACCGGGACAGGGGGCCCTATGGCTACACCTTC.